A single T cell receptor (beta chain) is shown here with its context. Under the authors' procedure: Counts of nucleated cells, estimated from reference gene primer amplification, were obtained. Clones were sequenced by immunoSEQ multiplex PCR, and TCRdb holds only the in-frame ones, with some missing. D and trimming come from the DNA, and the V and J calls and clone size come from that table. The sample holds approximately 50,000 clones, 65% to 90% seen once. These data come from a study of blood T cell repertoires in COVID-19. Study as a whole: Some COVID-19 samples were acute and others convalescent; all came from the United States, Italy and Spain. Nucleic acid was either cDNA or gDNA, and it came from T cells, B-cell-depleted T cells, or PBMCs.

The CDR3 length is 13 residues. Per germline, CDR1 MNHEY and CDR2 SVGAGI. V was cut by 7 bases and J by 6 bases, with 14 bases left in between. J is TRBJ2-3 and V is TRBV6-5, with D perhaps TRBD2 (7 bases). Sequenced sample: peripheral blood. The receptor's source is a woman of 80 years or more with acute or convalescent COVID-19. CDR3 coding DNA: TGTGCCAGCACCGTCGGGGGGCCCGATACGCAGTATTTT. Translated: CASTVGGPDTQYF.